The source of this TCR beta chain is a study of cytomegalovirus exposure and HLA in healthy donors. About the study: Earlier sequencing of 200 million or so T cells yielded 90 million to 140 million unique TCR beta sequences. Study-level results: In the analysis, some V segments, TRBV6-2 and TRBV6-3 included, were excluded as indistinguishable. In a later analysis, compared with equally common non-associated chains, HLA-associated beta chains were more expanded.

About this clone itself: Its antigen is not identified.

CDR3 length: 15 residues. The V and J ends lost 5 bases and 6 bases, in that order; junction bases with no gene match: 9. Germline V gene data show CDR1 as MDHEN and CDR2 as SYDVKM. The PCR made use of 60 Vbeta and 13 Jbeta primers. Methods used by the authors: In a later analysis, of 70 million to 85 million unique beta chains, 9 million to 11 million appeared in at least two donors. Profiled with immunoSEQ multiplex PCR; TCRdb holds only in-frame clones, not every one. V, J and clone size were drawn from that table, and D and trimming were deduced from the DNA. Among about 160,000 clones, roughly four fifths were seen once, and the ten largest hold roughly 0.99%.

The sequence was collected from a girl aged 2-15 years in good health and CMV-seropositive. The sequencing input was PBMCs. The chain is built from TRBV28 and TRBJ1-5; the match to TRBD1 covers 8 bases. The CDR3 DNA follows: TGTGCCAGCAGTAAGACACAGGGGGACACTCAGCCCCAGCATTTT. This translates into CASSKTQGDTQPQHF.